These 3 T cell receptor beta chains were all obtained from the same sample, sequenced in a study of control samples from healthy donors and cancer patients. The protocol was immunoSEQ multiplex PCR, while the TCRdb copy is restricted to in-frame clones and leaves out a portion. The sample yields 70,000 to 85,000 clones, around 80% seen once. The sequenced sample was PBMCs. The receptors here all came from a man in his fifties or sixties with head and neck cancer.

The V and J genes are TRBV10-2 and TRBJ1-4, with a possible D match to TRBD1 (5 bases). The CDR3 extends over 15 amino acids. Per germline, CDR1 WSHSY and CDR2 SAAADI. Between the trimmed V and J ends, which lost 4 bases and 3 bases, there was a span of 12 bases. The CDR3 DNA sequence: TGCGCCAGCAGTGCAGACAGCTACTCTAATGAAAAACTGTTTTTT. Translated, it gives CASSADSYSNEKLFF.

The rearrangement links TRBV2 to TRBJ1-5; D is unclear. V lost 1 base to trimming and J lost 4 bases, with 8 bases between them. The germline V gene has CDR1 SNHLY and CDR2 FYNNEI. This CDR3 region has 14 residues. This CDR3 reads CASSEESGNQPQHF. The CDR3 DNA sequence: TGTGCCAGCAGTGAAGAATCGGGGAATCAGCCCCAGCATTTT.

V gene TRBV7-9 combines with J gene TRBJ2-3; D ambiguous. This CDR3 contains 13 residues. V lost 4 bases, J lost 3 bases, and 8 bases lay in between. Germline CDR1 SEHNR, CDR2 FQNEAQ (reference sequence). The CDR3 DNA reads TGTGCCAGCAGCTCGGCCTGGACAGATACGCAGTATTTT. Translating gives CASSSAWTDTQYF.